These 32 T cell receptor beta chains originate from one sample sequenced in a study of blood T cells in healthy people across ages (dated by TCRdb to about 2015). Library prep was done by 5' RACE. The sequencer was an Illumina HiSeq 2500. A second roughly 6 to 12 cycle PCR used a sample-barcoded 5' primer and a J-beta primer mix. TCRdb trimmed public reads at Q25 via fastp, called clones via MiXCR and kept in-frame beta chains. Each CDR3 protein appears once, grouped with its most common genes and DNA. The sample table shows over 600,000 distinct CDR3 sequences, and around 21% are seen once. The ten largest clones represent more than 3% of the sample. The sequencing sample was made of blood. Receptors originate from a man between 65 and 85 years old in good health.

This clonotype turned up a few times. The rearrangement uses TRBV12-3 or TRBV12-4 and TRBJ2-5; no clear D gene. The CDR3 runs to 13 residues. Trimming left V 2 bases short and J 5 bases short, with 9 bases between. The CDR3 DNA follows: TGTGCCAGCAGTTTAAGAGAAGCGGAGACCCAGTACTTC. Its protein product is CASSLREAETQYF.

The chain combines TRBV5-4 with TRBJ1-3; 10 nucleotides align to TRBD1. CDR3 length: 15 residues. V was clipped by 7 bases and J by 2 bases; unmatched bases: 6. Germline CDR1 is SGHNT and CDR2 is YYREEE (reference sequence). As DNA, the CDR3 is TGTGCCAGCCGCCCCGACAGGGGGCCTGGAAACACCATATATTTT. It translates to CASRPDRGPGNTIYF.

This sequence joins TRBV12-3 or TRBV12-4 and TRBJ1-1; unclear D gene. The CDR3 contains 14 residues. V was clipped by 7 bases and J by 1 base, with 13 bases between them. The CDR3 DNA follows: TGTGCCAGCACAGACCTGAGGGAGAACACTGAAGCTTTCTTT. It is translated as CASTDLRENTEAFF.

This clonotype was seen ten or more times. This chain connects TRBV7-9 to TRBJ2-7; 8 bases map to TRBD2. The CDR3 is 15 amino acids. V was pared by 1 base and J by 3 bases, with 5 bases of the junction left unmatched. Germline CDR1 reads SEHNR; CDR2 reads FQNEAQ (reference sequence). The CDR3 bases are TGTGCCAGCAGCTTAGGGACTAGCACCTTCTACGAGCAGTACTTC. Translation: CASSLGTSTFYEQYF.

As for this clonotype: This may arise from a read error, as a much more abundant clone is one base away. V gene TRBV27 combines with J gene TRBJ2-7, with 9 bases matching TRBD1. CDR1 MNHEY and CDR2 SMNVEV come from the germline V gene (reference sequence). The CDR3 length is 15 residues. The CDR3 is CASSLSGQGDYGQYF. The CDR3 DNA sequence: TGTGCCAGCAGTTTATCGGGACAGGGAGATTACGGGCAGTACTTC.

This clonotype was observed a few times. This chain uses TRBV29-1 with TRBJ2-2, with D perhaps given as TRBD1 or TRBD2 (5 bases each). The germline V gene encodes CDR1 SQVTM and CDR2 ANQGSEA. The CDR3 consists of 14 residues. Trimming removed 8 bases at V and 4 bases at J, with 17 bases between. The CDR3 region is CSPSTARGTGELFF. CDR3 DNA: TGCAGCCCCTCGACAGCCCGGGGCACCGGGGAGCTGTTTTTT.

The chain uses TRBV7-2 and TRBJ1-5; TRBD1 is a possible D gene (5 bases). Germline CDR1 reads SGHTA; CDR2 reads FQGNSA. The ends were cut back, 1 base at V and 6 bases at J, with 13 bases in the middle. The CDR3 is 15 residues long. The CDR3 bases are TGTGCCAGCAGCTTAGTGCAGGGTGGCGGTCAGCCCCAGCATTTT. This gives the protein CASSLVQGGGQPQHF.

The chain uses TRBV5-1 and TRBJ2-2, with unresolved D. V gave up 3 bases and J gave up 1 base, with 10 bases separating them. The CDR3 is made up of 15 amino acids. Per the germline V gene, CDR1 is SGHRS and CDR2 is YFSETQ. This CDR3 is CASSYGGQNTGELFF. In nucleotides, the CDR3 is TGCGCCAGCAGCTATGGCGGTCAGAACACCGGGGAGCTGTTTTTT.

The V and J genes are TRBV3-1 and TRBJ1-2; D may be TRBD1 (5 bases). From germline, CDR1 is LGHDT and CDR2 YNNKEL (reference sequence). This CDR3 contains 15 residues. V shed 2 bases and J shed 3 bases, with 13 bases lying between them. This CDR3 reads CASSQPGGADYGYTF. CDR3 nucleotides: TGTGCCAGCAGCCAACCCGGGGGAGCGGACTATGGCTACACCTTC.

This clonotype occurred a few times. CDR3 DNA sequence: TGTGCCAGCAGCGCAACAGGCTATGGCTACACCTTC. It specifies CASSATGYGYTF. This rearrangement joins TRBV9 to TRBJ1-2, with a tentative D call TRBD1 (5 bases). V was shortened by 3 bases and J by 4 bases, with 7 bases between the two germline ends. Germline CDR1 is SGDLS and CDR2 is YYNGEE. CDR3 length equals 12 residues. Variable domain in full (rest from reference TRBV9 and TRBJ1-2): DSGVTQTPKHLITATGQRVTLRCSPRSGDLSVYWYQQSLDQGLQFLIQYYNGEERAKGNILERFSAQQFPDLHSELNLSSLELGDSALYFCASSATGYGYTFGSGTRLTVV.

This CDR3 reads CAWSRQINYEQYF. The CDR3 DNA reads TGTGCCTGGAGTAGGCAGATAAACTACGAGCAGTACTTC. This chain connects TRBV30 to TRBJ2-7; D not resolved. Germline assignment: CDR1 GTSNPN and CDR2 SVGIG (reference sequence). The ends were cut back, 2 bases at V and 3 bases at J, with 11 bases in the middle. This CDR3 is 13 amino acids long.

This clonotype was seen a few times. The chain carries TRBV18 and TRBJ2-5; 9 nucleotides match TRBD1. The tail of the sequence fits TRBJ2-7 better, so the J call may be wrong. Germline CDR1 KGHSH, CDR2 LQKENI. The CDR3 is made up of 16 amino acids. The CDR3 sequence: CASSGTGNGYSYEQYF. The CDR3 coding sequence is TGTGCCAGCTCCGGGACAGGGAATGGATACTCCTACGAGCAGTACTTC.

This clonotype was recorded at least ten times. The chain recombines TRBV19 with TRBJ2-1; D might be TRBD2 (6 bases). Trimming took 0 bases from V and 5 from J, leaving 14 bases between them. The germline V gene encodes CDR1 LNHDA and CDR2 SQIVND (reference sequence). The CDR3 consists of 16 residues. In DNA form, the CDR3 reads TGTGCCAGTAGTATAGACCCCGGGAGTGGCAACAATGAGCAGTTCTTC. Protein: CASSIDPGSGNNEQFF.

J is TRBJ2-5 and V is TRBV4-3; 7 bases match TRBD2. Looked up from germline, CDR1 is LGHNA and CDR2 is YSLEER. This CDR3 has 17 residues. V shed 0 bases and J 6 bases; nucleotides not matched to a gene: 13. CDR3 nucleotide sequence: TGCGCCAGCAGCCAAGATCCCGGGGGAAGCGGGGCGAAGACCCAGTACTTC. As protein: CASSQDPGGSGAKTQYF.

The chain is built from TRBV24-1 and TRBJ2-5; 7 nucleotides match TRBD1. The J call may be faulty, since TRBJ2-1 better matches the DNA end. In germline, CDR1 is KGHDR, CDR2 SFDVKD. This CDR3 has 17 residues. CDR3 DNA: TGTGCCACCAGTGATTCCCCCAAACGACAGGGTTCAGGTGAGCAGTTCTTC. This translates into CATSDSPKRQGSGEQFF.

This clonotype was counted a few times. The chain carries TRBV6-5 and TRBJ2-7; D might be TRBD1 (6 bases). CDR1 and CDR2 from the germline V gene are MNHEY and SVGAGI. This CDR3 contains 15 residues. Trimming removed 2 bases at V and 2 bases at J, with 13 bases between. The DNA of the CDR3 is TGTGCCAGCAGTTACGACAGGACACCCACCTACGAGCAGTACTTC. Its protein product is CASSYDRTPTYEQYF.

This clonotype showed up just once. The chain employs TRBV4-3 and TRBJ2-3; D gene ambiguous. The V and J ends lost 0 bases and 6 bases respectively, with 13 bases between them. CDR1 and CDR2 (germline): LGHNA, YSLEER. The CDR3 consists of 15 residues. CDR3 region: CASSQDVQTGDTQYF. In nucleotides, the CDR3 is TGCGCCAGCAGCCAAGATGTGCAAACCGGTGATACGCAGTATTTT.

The chain links TRBV5-1 to TRBJ2-5, with unresolved D. Germline CDR1 and CDR2: SGHRS and YFSETQ. This CDR3 contains 15 residues. Trimming took off 4 bases at V and 0 bases at J, with 13 bases between the two ends. The CDR3 DNA follows: TGCGCCAGCAGCACCGAATCGACCAACCAAGAGACCCAGTACTTC. This sequence encodes CASSTESTNQETQYF.

J is TRBJ2-2 and V is TRBV5-1; D is unresolved. This CDR3 is built from 14 residues. Trimming pared 4 bases from V and 0 bases from J, leaving 7 bases between. The germline V gene encodes CDR1 SGHRS and CDR2 YFSETQ. The CDR3 sequence is CASSVQANTGELFF. The CDR3 DNA follows: TGCGCCAGCAGCGTCCAGGCGAACACCGGGGAGCTGTTTTTT.

This sequence joins TRBV7-2 and TRBJ1-5; no definite D call. The CDR3 contains 13 residues. Deletions cut 4 bases from V and 5 bases from J, with 9 bases between. From germline, CDR1 is SGHTA and CDR2 FQGNSA. The CDR3 DNA follows: TGTGCCAGCAGCTCCGATAAGTATCAGCCCCAGCATTTT. Translation: CASSSDKYQPQHF.

This clonotype was seen only a few times. The chain recombines TRBV4-1 with TRBJ1-6; no clear D gene. CDR3 length: 16 residues. V was shortened by 5 bases and J by 6 bases, with 17 bases between the two germline ends. CDR1 is MGHRA and CDR2 is YSYEKL in the germline V gene. The CDR3, as DNA: TGCGCCAGCAGCGAACAGCTGTACAGAGCTAATTCACCCCTCCACTTT. Its protein is CASSEQLYRANSPLHF.

Of note for this clonotype: Germline and junction disagree at one end, which may indicate a read error. V and J are TRBV9 and TRBJ2-7; the D gene is possibly TRBD2 (5 bases). This CDR3 is built from 17 residues. CDR1 SGDLS and CDR2 YYNGEE come from the germline V gene. CDR3 DNA sequence: TGTGCCAACAGCGTAGACCCGGGCGGGTGGACGACCTACGAGCAGTACTTC. Encoded protein: CANSVDPGGWTTYEQYF.

This clonotype was picked up a small number of times. CDR3 sequence reads: CASSLETGRTYEQYF. CDR3 DNA: TGTGCCAGCAGCTTAGAGACAGGGCGGACCTACGAGCAGTACTTC. V is TRBV11-2 and J is TRBJ2-7; 7 bases are a match to TRBD1. Germline trimming cut 0 bases from V and 2 bases from J; bases unmatched to any gene: 4. Per the germline V gene, CDR1 is SGHAT and CDR2 is FQNNGV. The CDR3 has 15 residues.

This clonotype was seen repeatedly, ten times or more. The chain links TRBV5-1 to TRBJ2-4; a weak D match, TRBD1 (6 bases). The germline V gene has CDR1 SGHRS and CDR2 YFSETQ. Trimming removed 4 bases from V and 0 bases from J, with 11 bases in between. This CDR3 has 15 amino acids. The CDR3 spells CASSPGQLAKNIQYF. DNA for the CDR3: TGCGCCAGCAGCCCGGGACAATTAGCCAAAAACATTCAGTACTTC.

The chain couples TRBV6-2 or TRBV6-3 to TRBJ2-3; 9 bases agree with TRBD2. Germline V CDR1 and CDR2: MNHEY, SVGEGT. With V trimmed by 8 bases and J by 0 bases, 15 bases remained unmatched. The CDR3 has 18 residues. DNA of the CDR3: TGTGCCAGCCTGGCACTAGCGGGCTTTCCGACTAGCACAGATACGCAGTATTTT. It is translated as CASLALAGFPTSTDTQYF.

There are a few counts of this clonotype. V gene TRBV2 combines with J gene TRBJ2-5, with a possible D match to TRBD2 (6 bases). V lost 5 bases and J 3 bases, leaving 13 bases between the germline ends. CDR1 and CDR2 from the germline V gene are SNHLY and FYNNEI. CDR3 size: 14 residues. The CDR3 loop is CASSSSSGEETQYF. The CDR3, as DNA: TGTGCCAGCAGTTCCAGTAGCGGAGAAGAGACCCAGTACTTC.

V is TRBV10-3 and J is TRBJ2-1, with 8 bases lining up with TRBD2. CDR1 and CDR2 from the germline V gene are ENHRY and SYGVKD. The CDR3 loop spans 14 amino acids. V shed 4 bases and J 9 bases; nucleotides not matched to a gene: 8. In DNA, the CDR3 is TGTGCCATCAGTGGCTCGGGAGGGCCCAGTGAGCAGTTCTTC. Translated: CAISGSGGPSEQFF.

In its sample, this clonotype was seen many times. The chain has TRBV29-1 and TRBJ2-1; D might be TRBD2 (5 bases). The CDR3 loop spans 11 amino acids. CDR1 SQVTM and CDR2 ANQGSEA come from the germline V gene. V was cut by 2 bases and J by 10 bases, with 9 bases left in between. CDR3 sequence: CSVEFQREQFF. The CDR3 bases are TGCAGCGTTGAATTCCAGCGGGAGCAGTTCTTC.

The chain employs TRBV5-1 and TRBJ2-7, with TRBD2 matching over 8 bases. From germline, CDR1 is SGHRS and CDR2 YFSETQ. The V gene end was trimmed by 0 bases and the J gene end by 2 bases; junction bases not matched to a gene: 7. CDR3 length: 16 amino acids. The CDR3 loop reads CASSLDRAGVPYEQYF. The CDR3 nucleotides read TGCGCCAGCAGCTTGGATCGAGCGGGAGTACCCTACGAGCAGTACTTC.

This clonotype was detected a few times. The chain joins TRBV28 to TRBJ2-3; TRBD2 might be the D (5 bases). This CDR3 contains 14 residues. Germline assignment: CDR1 MDHEN and CDR2 SYDVKM. Trimming left V 10 bases short and J 2 bases short, with 16 bases between. CDR3 sequence: CATSPKRTTDTQYF. In nucleotides, the CDR3 is TGTGCCACTAGTCCCAAGCGGACCACAGATACGCAGTATTTT.

A few counts support this clonotype. Its ends do not fully match the called genes, so a read error is possible. The chain employs TRBV5-5 and TRBJ2-5, with D maybe TRBD1 (6 bases). The CDR3 length is 14 residues. Germline V lookup: CDR1 SGHKS, CDR2 YYEKEE (reference sequence). CDR3 in DNA: TGCGCCAGCAGCAATCTACAGGGAGAAGAGACCCAGTACTTC. Protein: CASSNLQGEETQYF.

This clonotype appeared a few times. The V gene is TRBV6-1, the J gene TRBJ1-2; D ambiguous. This CDR3 is 14 amino acids long. Per germline, CDR1 MNHNS and CDR2 SASEGT. V was clipped by 0 bases and J by 2 bases, with 7 bases between them. The CDR3, as DNA: TGTGCCAGCAGTGAAGCGCACGCGAACTATGGCTACACCTTC. This encodes CASSEAHANYGYTF.